Listed below are T cell receptor beta chains from one sample, sequenced in a study of radiation and T cells in renal cell carcinoma. Only in-frame clones appear in the TCRdb table, and some are missing; sequencing was by immunoSEQ multiplex PCR. The table has about 140,000 clones, approximately 82% seen once; the top ten hold under 25%. Material: blood, obtained from a patient whose treatment included radiotherapy and nephrectomy. The receptor set was obtained from a woman aged 45-59 years with renal cell carcinoma. Each CDR3 is given with its conserved first and last residue. A D gene is named only where the DNA matches it firmly. A clone size is listed for some rows: how often the clone was seen (once, few, many), or a class if it is expanded.

V: TRBV30; D: -; J: TRBJ2-7; size: -; DNA: TGTGCCTGGAGCAAGGACTTCTACGAGCAGTACTTC; CDR3: CAWSKDFYEQYF
V: TRBV11-2; D: -; J: TRBJ2-6; size: -; DNA: TGTGCCAGCCGACAGCCAGGATCTGGGGCCAACGTCCTGACTTTC; CDR3: CASRQPGSGANVLTF
V: TRBV9; D: TRBD1; J: TRBJ2-2; size: few; DNA: TGTGCCAGCAGCGCCCAACAGGGGCCGGCCGGGGAGCTGTTTTTT; CDR3: CASSAQQGPAGELFF
V: TRBV29-1; D: TRBD2; J: TRBJ2-3; size: -; DNA: TGCAGCCATCCCGCTAGCGGTACGCAGTATTTT; CDR3: CSHPASGTQYF
V: TRBV29-1; D: TRBD2; J: TRBJ2-1; size: few; DNA: TGCAGCGTTGTTGGGCGCGGGGGGTTTAATGAGCAGTTCTTC; CDR3: CSVVGRGGFNEQFF
V: TRBV4-3; D: TRBD1; J: TRBJ2-7; size: once; DNA: TGCGCCAGCAGCTATGGACAGGCCTACGAGCAGTACTTC; CDR3: CASSYGQAYEQYF
V: TRBV14; D: -; J: TRBJ2-2; size: once; DNA: TGTGCCAGCAGCCAAGGCCGGGAGTTCGGGGAGCTGTTTTTT; CDR3: CASSQGREFGELFF
V: TRBV7-2; D: -; J: TRBJ2-7; size: -; DNA: TGTGCCAGCAGCCCACCCCGGGAGATGGGCGAGCAGTACTTC; CDR3: CASSPPREMGEQYF
V: TRBV7-2; D: -; J: TRBJ1-2; size: once; DNA: TGTGCCAGCAGCTCAACGACGGGACAAAACTATGGCTACACCTTC; CDR3: CASSSTTGQNYGYTF
V: TRBV7-2; D: -; J: TRBJ1-1; size: -; DNA: TGTGCCAGCAGCTTATCATGGGGCCGTGAAGCTTTCTTT; CDR3: CASSLSWGREAFF
V: TRBV5-1; D: -; J: TRBJ2-1; size: -; DNA: TGCGCCAGCAGCTTGGAACGGAACTACAATGAGCAGTTCTTC; CDR3: CASSLERNYNEQFF
V: TRBV4-3; D: -; J: TRBJ1-4; size: few; DNA: TGCGCCAGCAGCCAAGAAAGGGGGACCTTGCAAAAACTGTTTTTT; CDR3: CASSQERGTLQKLFF
V: TRBV9; D: -; J: TRBJ1-1; size: -; DNA: TGTGCCAGCAGCACCGGCCCGAACACTGAAGCTTTCTTT; CDR3: CASSTGPNTEAFF
V: TRBV27; D: -; J: TRBJ1-1; size: -; DNA: TGTGCCAGCAGTTTTACAACAGGGAGCACTGAAGCTTTCTTT; CDR3: CASSFTTGSTEAFF
V: TRBV30; D: TRBD1; J: TRBJ2-1; size: -; DNA: TGTGCCTGGAGTGTACCCAGGGGGAAGGACAATGAGCAGTTCTTC; CDR3: CAWSVPRGKDNEQFF
V: TRBV19; D: TRBD1; J: TRBJ1-2; size: -; DNA: TGTGCCAGTAGTGCAACGACAGGGAACTATGGCTACACCTTC; CDR3: CASSATTGNYGYTF
V: TRBV29-1; D: -; J: TRBJ2-7; size: -; DNA: TGCAGCGTTGTGGTCAGTTCCTACGAGCAGTACTTC; CDR3: CSVVVSSYEQYF
V: TRBV25-1; D: -; J: TRBJ2-1; size: -; DNA: TGTGCCAGCAGGACGCTGTACAATGAGCAGTTCTTC; CDR3: CASRTLYNEQFF
V: TRBV6-4; D: TRBD2; J: TRBJ2-2; size: -; DNA: TGTGCCAGCAGTTGGGGACTAAACACCGGGGAGCTGTTTTTT; CDR3: CASSWGLNTGELFF
V: TRBV6-1; D: -; J: TRBJ2-5; size: -; DNA: TGTGCCAGCAATCCACTAAGGGCTCTACAAGAGACCCAGTACTTC; CDR3: CASNPLRALQETQYF
V: TRBV12-5; D: TRBD1; J: TRBJ2-7; size: -; DNA: TGTGCTAGTGGTTTGGAGGAAGGGACAGCCCGAGCCTACGAGCAGTACTTC; CDR3: CASGLEEGTARAYEQYF
V: TRBV27; D: TRBD2; J: TRBJ2-2; size: -; DNA: TGTGCCAGCAGTCCACGACTAGCGTGGCCCGGGGAGCTGTTTTTT; CDR3: CASSPRLAWPGELFF
V: TRBV18; D: -; J: TRBJ1-1; size: -; DNA: TGTGCCAGCTCACTAATAGACGGGAACACTGAAGCTTTCTTT; CDR3: CASSLIDGNTEAFF
V: TRBV14; D: -; J: TRBJ1-1; size: -; DNA: TGTGCCAGCAGCCAAGAAGCCCAGAACACTGAAGCTTTCTTT; CDR3: CASSQEAQNTEAFF
V: TRBV28; D: -; J: TRBJ1-2; size: -; DNA: TGTGCCAGCAGTTTAGGCGGAATTAACTATGGCTACACCTTC; CDR3: CASSLGGINYGYTF
V: TRBV2; D: -; J: TRBJ1-5; size: -; DNA: TGTGCCAGCAGCGACAGTTTCCGACCCCAGCATTTT; CDR3: CASSDSFRPQHF
V: TRBV4-2; D: -; J: TRBJ2-7; size: -; DNA: TGTGCCAGCAGCCAAGCAAGCGTTCGTGCAGGGAACTACGAGCAGTACTTC; CDR3: CASSQASVRAGNYEQYF
V: TRBV9; D: -; J: TRBJ1-1; size: -; DNA: TGTGCCAGCAGCGTAGGGGCAGCTAACACTGAAGCTTTCTTT; CDR3: CASSVGAANTEAFF
V: TRBV6-6; D: -; J: TRBJ1-2; size: -; DNA: TGTGCCAGCAGTTACAATCCGGACACAGCTAACTATGGCTACACCTTC; CDR3: CASSYNPDTANYGYTF
V: TRBV7-2; D: TRBD2; J: TRBJ2-7; size: -; DNA: TGTGCCAGCAGCTTCTTTTTTAGCGGGAGCTCTCCCTCCGAGCAGTACTTC; CDR3: CASSFFFSGSSPSEQYF
V: TRBV5-1; D: -; J: TRBJ1-3; size: once; DNA: TGCGCCAGCAGCTTGGAACAGGGAGGAAACACCATATATTTT; CDR3: CASSLEQGGNTIYF
V: TRBV7-8; D: -; J: TRBJ1-4; size: -; DNA: TGTGCCAGCAGCTTAGCGATAGGAACAGAGATGGCAACTAATGAAAAACTGTTTTTT; CDR3: CASSLAIGTEMATNEKLFF
V: TRBV20-1; D: -; J: TRBJ1-1; size: few; DNA: TGCAGTGCCAGAACTGAAGCTTTCTTT; CDR3: CSARTEAFF
V: TRBV2; D: -; J: TRBJ2-7; size: -; DNA: TGTGCCAGCAGTGACTTCGGGTCCGAGCAGTACTTC; CDR3: CASSDFGSEQYF
V: TRBV14; D: -; J: TRBJ1-1; size: once; DNA: TGTGCCAGCAGCCAACGGCAGGGATACAACACTGAAGCTTTCTTT; CDR3: CASSQRQGYNTEAFF
V: TRBV27; D: -; J: TRBJ2-1; size: -; DNA: TGTGCCAGCAGTTTTCAGGGCCGCTACAATGAGCAGTTCTTC; CDR3: CASSFQGRYNEQFF
V: TRBV9; D: TRBD2; J: TRBJ2-1; size: -; DNA: TGTGCCAGCAGCGCGGGACTAGCGGGGACAGGCACCTACAATGAGCAGTTCTTC; CDR3: CASSAGLAGTGTYNEQFF
V: TRBV10-3; D: TRBD1; J: TRBJ2-3; size: -; DNA: TGTGCCATCAGTGAGGCTGGACAGGGGGCCATCACAGATACGCAGTATTTT; CDR3: CAISEAGQGAITDTQYF
V: TRBV5-6; D: TRBD1; J: TRBJ2-7; size: many; DNA: TGTGCCAGCAGCCGCGGACAGGGTCTGTACGAGCAGTACTTC; CDR3: CASSRGQGLYEQYF
V: TRBV28; D: -; J: TRBJ2-2; size: -; DNA: TGTGCCAGCATTAAGTCCGGGGAGCTGTTTTTT; CDR3: CASIKSGELFF
V: TRBV28; D: -; J: TRBJ2-5; size: -; DNA: TGTGCCAGCAGTCCTCAGGGAAGCCAAGAGACCCAGTACTTC; CDR3: CASSPQGSQETQYF
V: TRBV6-6; D: -; J: TRBJ2-7; size: -; DNA: TGTGCCAGCAGTCTGGGCTACGAGCAGTACTTC; CDR3: CASSLGYEQYF
V: TRBV6-5; D: -; J: TRBJ2-1; size: -; DNA: TGTGCCAGCACCTCCGGGGGCTCCCGGGAGGAGCAGTTCTTC; CDR3: CASTSGGSREEQFF
V: TRBV23-1; D: -; J: TRBJ1-5; size: -; DNA: TGCGCCAGCAATCATGGAAGCAATCAGCCCCAGCATTTT; CDR3: CASNHGSNQPQHF
V: TRBV15; D: -; J: TRBJ2-1; size: -; DNA: TGTGCCACCAGCAGAGAGTCTGCGGCGGACTATCTAGACAATGAGCAGTTCTTC; CDR3: CATSRESAADYLDNEQFF
V: TRBV7-9; D: -; J: TRBJ2-7; size: -; DNA: TGTGCCAGCAGCTTCCACGGGGAGACCTACGAGCAGTACTTC; CDR3: CASSFHGETYEQYF
V: TRBV10-2; D: -; J: TRBJ2-1; size: once; DNA: TGCGCCAGCAGGTCGAACAATGAGCAGTTCTTC; CDR3: CASRSNNEQFF
V: TRBV5-4; D: -; J: TRBJ2-5; size: -; DNA: TGTGCCAGCAGCTTGGGGCAGACTCAAGAGACCCAGTACTTC; CDR3: CASSLGQTQETQYF
V: TRBV4-1; D: -; J: TRBJ1-2; size: -; DNA: TGCGCCAGCAGCCAGTTCCCCTCCTATGGCTACACCTTC; CDR3: CASSQFPSYGYTF
V: TRBV4-1; D: -; J: TRBJ2-7; size: -; DNA: TGCGCCAGCAGCCAAGTCGAAGGGGGCTACGAGCAGTACTTC; CDR3: CASSQVEGGYEQYF
V: TRBV2; D: TRBD1; J: TRBJ2-1; size: -; DNA: TGTGCCAGTTCCGTGGGACAGGGGGCGATCAATGAGCAGTTCTTC; CDR3: CASSVGQGAINEQFF
V: TRBV5-6; D: -; J: TRBJ1-1; size: medium-sized; DNA: TGTGCCAGCAGCGAGGACATGAACACTGAAGCTTTCTTT; CDR3: CASSEDMNTEAFF
V: TRBV5-1; D: TRBD2; J: TRBJ2-7; size: once; DNA: TGCGCCAGCAGCTTAAGGCTAGCGGGGCAAAATGAGCAGTACTTC; CDR3: CASSLRLAGQNEQYF
V: TRBV9; D: -; J: TRBJ2-5; size: -; DNA: TGTGCCAGCAGCGGGGAGACGGAGGTCGGGACCCAAGAGACCCAGTACTTC; CDR3: CASSGETEVGTQETQYF
V: TRBV5-1; D: TRBD2; J: TRBJ2-1; size: once; DNA: TGCGCCAGCAGCCGAGGGACTAGCCAAAACGATGAGCAGTTCTTC; CDR3: CASSRGTSQNDEQFF
V: TRBV28; D: -; J: TRBJ2-4; size: -; DNA: TGTGCCAGCCGCGTTGGTGGGGAAACTACAGCCAAAAACATTCAGTACTTC; CDR3: CASRVGGETTAKNIQYF
V: TRBV5-4; D: -; J: TRBJ1-2; size: -; DNA: TGTGCCAGCAGCTTCGGGGCTTCGGGTAACTATGGCTACACCTTC; CDR3: CASSFGASGNYGYTF
V: TRBV28; D: -; J: TRBJ1-5; size: -; DNA: TGTGCCAGCAGTCCCCGGGGGGCGACTCAGCCCCAGCATTTT; CDR3: CASSPRGATQPQHF
V: TRBV18; D: TRBD2; J: TRBJ2-3; size: -; DNA: TGTGCCAGCTCACCCACATTGGGAGTGAGCGGGGCAGCCGATACGCAGTATTTT; CDR3: CASSPTLGVSGAADTQYF
V: TRBV29-1; D: -; J: TRBJ1-2; size: few; DNA: TGCAGCGTTGTAGGCAGAGAGAGGAACTATGGCTACACCTTC; CDR3: CSVVGRERNYGYTF